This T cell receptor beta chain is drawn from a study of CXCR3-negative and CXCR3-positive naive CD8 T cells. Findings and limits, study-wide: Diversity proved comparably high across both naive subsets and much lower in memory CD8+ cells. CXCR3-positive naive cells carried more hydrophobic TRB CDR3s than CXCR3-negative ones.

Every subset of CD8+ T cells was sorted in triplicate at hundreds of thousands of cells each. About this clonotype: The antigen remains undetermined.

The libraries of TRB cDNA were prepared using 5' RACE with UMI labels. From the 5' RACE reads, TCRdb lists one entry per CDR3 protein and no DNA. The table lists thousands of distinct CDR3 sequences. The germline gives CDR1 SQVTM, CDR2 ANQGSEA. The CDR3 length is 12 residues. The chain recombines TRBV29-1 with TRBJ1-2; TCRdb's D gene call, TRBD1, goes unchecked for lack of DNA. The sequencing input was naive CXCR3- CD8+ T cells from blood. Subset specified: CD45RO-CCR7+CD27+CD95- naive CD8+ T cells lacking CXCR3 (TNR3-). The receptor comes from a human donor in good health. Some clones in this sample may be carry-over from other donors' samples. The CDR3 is CSVPDRGVGYTF.